This TCR beta chain was recovered during a study of post-analysis software for immune sequencing data. This clonotype was recorded a few times. Its matching antigen is unknown. Study-level findings and limits: Significantly lower normalized Chao1 diversity was found in patients with multiple sclerosis relative to controls. Roughly 5 TRBV segments were significantly more frequent in patients than in controls. TRBV5-6, TRBV5-1 and TRBV20-1 were among these segments.

This CDR3 has 14 amino acids. V dropped 4 bases and J dropped 1 base, with 10 bases sitting between them. cDNA libraries of TCR beta carried unique molecular identifiers. cDNA molecules numbering roughly 500,000 came from roughly 1 to 10 million T cells. TCRdb processed the PCR reads anew with MiXCR; each CDR3 protein has one entry. The sample holds roughly 410,000 distinct CDR3 sequences, about a third seen once. Sequenced material: blood. The chain joins TRBV12-3 or TRBV12-4 to TRBJ1-1, with TRBD1 as a possible D gene (5 bases). This clonotype was obtained from a girl between 10 and 17 years old with multiple sclerosis. CDR3 sequence: CASSSRDGNTEAFF. CDR3 coding DNA: TGTGCCAGCAGTTCAAGGGACGGGAACACTGAAGCTTTCTTT.